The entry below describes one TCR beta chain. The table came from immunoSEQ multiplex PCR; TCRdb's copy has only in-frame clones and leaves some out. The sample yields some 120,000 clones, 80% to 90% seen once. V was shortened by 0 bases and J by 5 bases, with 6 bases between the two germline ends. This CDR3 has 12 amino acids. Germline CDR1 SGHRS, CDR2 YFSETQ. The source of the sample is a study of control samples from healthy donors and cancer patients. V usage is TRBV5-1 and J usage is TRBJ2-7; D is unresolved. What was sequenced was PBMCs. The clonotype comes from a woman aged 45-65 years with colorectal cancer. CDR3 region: CASSLDWNEQYF. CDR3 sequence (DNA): TGCGCCAGCAGCTTGGATTGGAACGAGCAGTACTTC.